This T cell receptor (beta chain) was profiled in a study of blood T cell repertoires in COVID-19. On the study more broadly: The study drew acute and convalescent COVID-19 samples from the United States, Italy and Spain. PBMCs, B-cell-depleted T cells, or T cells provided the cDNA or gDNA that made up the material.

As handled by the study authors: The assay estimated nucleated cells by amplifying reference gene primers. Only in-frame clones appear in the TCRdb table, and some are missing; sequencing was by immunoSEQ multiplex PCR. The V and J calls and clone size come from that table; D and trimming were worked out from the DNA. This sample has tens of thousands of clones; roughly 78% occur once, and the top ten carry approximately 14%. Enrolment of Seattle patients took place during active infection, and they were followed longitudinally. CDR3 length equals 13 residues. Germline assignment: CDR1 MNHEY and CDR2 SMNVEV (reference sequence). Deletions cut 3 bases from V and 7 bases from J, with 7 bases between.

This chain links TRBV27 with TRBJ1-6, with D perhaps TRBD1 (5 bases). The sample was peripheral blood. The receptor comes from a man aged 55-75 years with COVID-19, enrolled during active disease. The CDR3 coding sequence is TGTGCCAGCAGTTTGGGGGGAAATTCACCCCTCCACTTT. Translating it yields CASSLGGNSPLHF.